The clone carrying this TCR beta chain was counted only a few times. Its antigen is not known. Other DNA sequences in this sample translate to the same CDR3. In the PCR, 60 Vbeta and 13 Jbeta primers were used. Assay: immunoSEQ multiplex PCR; the TCRdb copy retains only in-frame clones and omits some. The sample contains about 190,000 clones, 75% to 85% of which appear only once. This specimen comes from a study of cytomegalovirus exposure and HLA in healthy donors. Overall study results and limits: Later work found that TCR association rates differed between HLA loci; DRB1 had the most and HLA-C the fewest. V- and J-gene trimming of TCR beta was linked (in a later analysis) to a missense DCLRE1C variant.

Germline lookup yields CDR1 MNHNS and CDR2 SASEGT. Trimming removed 4 bases from V and 0 bases from J, with 6 bases in between. The CDR3 is 13 residues long. This TCR was recovered from a woman in her 50s in good health and CMV-seronegative. Sequenced material: PBMCs. This chain joins TRBV6-1 and TRBJ1-1; tentatively, D is TRBD1 (5 bases). The CDR3 nucleotides are TGTGCCAGCAGTGTAGGGGTGAACACTGAAGCTTTCTTT. This sequence encodes CASSVGVNTEAFF.